Listed here is a single TCR beta chain. What it binds is unknown. From the germline J gene comes the end of the CDR3, since the read stops 3 residues before it. These data are taken from a study of T cells in women clearing cervical HPV infection. With 2 bases clipped from V and 4 bases from J, the junction kept 3 bases outside the gene matches. The CDR3 extends over 14 amino acids. Germline CDR1 is SGHTA and CDR2 is FQGTGA. Points from the study as a whole: Richness differences could reflect unmeasured T-cell content per sample. Combining TCR richness with V gene abundances gave 0.65 to 0.85 AUC. TRBV6-7 abundance was lower in cases than controls (around 0.1% versus 0.15%).

TCR beta CDR3 amplified by multiplex PCR from about 1,100 ng genomic DNA. Generated by immunoSEQ multiplex PCR, the TCRdb table keeps only in-frame clones and is missing some. The ten top clones account for 7.5% to 9.5%, within a sample of over 20,000 clones. The rearrangement joins TRBV7-3 to TRBJ1-2; 8 positions match TRBD1. The sample taken for sequencing was blood buffy coat. The source of this sequence is a woman between 18 and 69 years old with a cervical HPV16 infection that either progressed to CIN3+ or cleared (not recorded which). CDR3 DNA, as far as it was read: TGTGCCAGCAGCTTAGGACAGGGAGGCTATGGC. Amino acids: CASSLGQGGYG. The whole CDR3 reads CASSLGQGGYGYTF.